This T cell receptor beta chain was recovered during a study of T cell responses to AZD1222 COVID-19 vaccine. Across the study: Second-dose groups at about 4 or about 12 weeks were pooled.

This CDR3 contains 14 residues. CDR1 KGHSH and CDR2 LQKENI come from the germline V gene. The ends were cut back, 0 bases at V and 3 bases at J, with 9 bases in the middle. Study results and caveats: Reports indicate that nearly half of spike-specific TCRs are directed at unmutated variant regions. All repertoire sampling was performed exclusively after the peak T cell response.

Using immunoSEQ multiplex PCR, the repertoire was profiled, and TCRdb retains in-frame clones only, with some absent. Of about 150,000 clones listed, about nine tenths are singletons. As for this clone: Its antigen is not known.

This chain joins TRBV18 and TRBJ2-7; D remains ambiguous. This clonotype was obtained from an adult in good health. The sequencing here drew on peripheral blood, taken on day 0 of AZD1222 vaccination. The CDR3 nucleotides are TGTGCCAGCTCACCACCGTCACAACTCTACGAGCAGTACTTC. Amino acids: CASSPPSQLYEQYF.